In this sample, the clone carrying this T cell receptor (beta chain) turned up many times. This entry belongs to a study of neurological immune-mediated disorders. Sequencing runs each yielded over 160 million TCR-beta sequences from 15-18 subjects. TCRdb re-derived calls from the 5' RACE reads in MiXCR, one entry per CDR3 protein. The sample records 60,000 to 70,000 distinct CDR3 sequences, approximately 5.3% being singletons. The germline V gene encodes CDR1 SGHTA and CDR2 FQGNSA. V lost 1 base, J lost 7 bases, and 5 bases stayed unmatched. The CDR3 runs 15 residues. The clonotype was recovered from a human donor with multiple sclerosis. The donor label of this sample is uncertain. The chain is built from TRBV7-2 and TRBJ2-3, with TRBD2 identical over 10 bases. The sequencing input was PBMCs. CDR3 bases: TGTGCCAGCAGCTTAGAAAGCGGGGGGGCTTATACGCAGTATTTT. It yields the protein CASSLESGGAYTQYF.